This is a list of T cell receptor beta chains from one sample in a study of radiotherapy plus CTLA-4 blockade in lung cancer. Generated by immunoSEQ multiplex PCR, the TCRdb table keeps only in-frame clones and is missing some. Altogether 57,000 or so clones are present, 77% being singletons, with the ten largest covering 4% to 5.5%. The sample here was peripheral blood, taken from a patient treated with radiotherapy plus ipilimumab. The receptor set was obtained from a human donor with non-small cell lung cancer who had a complete response to radiotherapy plus ipilimumab. CDR3s include the opening cysteine and the closing phenylalanine or tryptophan. The D gene is left open where the match is weak. The listing skips clone size in some rows; elsewhere it reads once, few, many or a size class.

V	size	J	D	DNA	CDR3
TRBV18	.	TRBJ1-1	TRBD1	TGTGCCAGCTCACACCCGGGGACAGGGTGGGAAGCTTTCTTT	CASSHPGTGWEAFF
TRBV4-3	once	TRBJ1-5	.	TGCGCCAGCAGCCCAAGGATGGCCAAGGGCTATAGCAATCAGCCCCAGCATTTT	CASSPRMAKGYSNQPQHF
TRBV20-1	.	TRBJ1-2	.	TGCAGTGCGATGGGGAATGGCTACACCTTC	CSAMGNGYTF
TRBV11-3	once	TRBJ2-5	.	TGTGCCAGCAGCTTAGGCGGGTTCCAAGAGACCCAGTACTTC	CASSLGGFQETQYF
TRBV27	.	TRBJ1-2	.	TGTGCCAGCAGTTCCCTCTTAGGGAGAGGCGGTTTCGAGGACTATGGCTACACCTTC	CASSSLLGRGGFEDYGYTF
TRBV2	.	TRBJ2-6	.	TGTGCCAGCACTTCAGGGTCTTCCTCTGGGGCCAACGTCCTGACTTTC	CASTSGSSSGANVLTF
TRBV6-6	.	TRBJ1-5	.	TGTGCCAGCAGTTACCCCAGGGATTGGGATCAGCCCCAGCATTTT	CASSYPRDWDQPQHF
TRBV11-2	few	TRBJ2-5	.	TGTGCCAGCAGCAATGACCTATCAGAGACCCAGTACTTC	CASSNDLSETQYF
TRBV18	few	TRBJ1-1	.	TGTGCCAGCTCACCACCGGTGAACACTGAAGCTTTCTTT	CASSPPVNTEAFF
TRBV7-2	few	TRBJ1-5	.	TGTGCCAGCAGCTACCAACCTGGGGGGGATCAGCCCCAGCATTTT	CASSYQPGGDQPQHF
TRBV6-1	.	TRBJ2-2	.	TGTGCCAGCAGTGACCCCGGGACTGATTTCACCGGGGAGCTGTTTTTT	CASSDPGTDFTGELFF
TRBV19	.	TRBJ1-3	.	TGTGCCAGTAGTCCAGAAGGGACCGGAAACACCATATATTTT	CASSPEGTGNTIYF
TRBV4-1	.	TRBJ1-2	.	TGCGCCAGCAGCCAAGGACGAGGCAGAACTAACTATGGCTACACCTTC	CASSQGRGRTNYGYTF
TRBV4-3	.	TRBJ2-2	.	TGCGCCAGCAGCCAAGGGCGTGGTAGCGGGGAGCTGTTTTTT	CASSQGRGSGELFF
TRBV5-1	.	TRBJ1-1	.	TGCGCCAGCAGCTTGGAGGGGGTGAGGTACACTGAAGCTTCCTTT	CASSLEGVRYTEASF
TRBV7-9	few	TRBJ2-3	.	TGTGCCAGCAGCTTAGATGCCATCCTCACAGATACGCAGTATTTT	CASSLDAILTDTQYF
TRBV18	.	TRBJ2-1	TRBD2	TGTGCCAGCTCACCAGGACTAGCGGGAGAACTAAGGCGGAATGAGCAGTTCTTC	CASSPGLAGELRRNEQFF
TRBV19	.	TRBJ2-5	TRBD2	TGTGCCAGTAGTATTCGGTATCAGGCGGGAGGGGTGCAAGAGACCCAGTACTTC	CASSIRYQAGGVQETQYF
TRBV6-4	.	TRBJ2-1	TRBD2	TGTGCCAGCAGCCCCGGGACTAGCGGGAGGAATGAGCAGTTCTTC	CASSPGTSGRNEQFF
TRBV18	.	TRBJ1-4	.	TGTGCCAGCTCACCACCGGTCGACAGGAATGAAAAACTGTTTTTT	CASSPPVDRNEKLFF
TRBV9	.	TRBJ2-1	.	TGTGCCAGCAGCGTACGGCTTCACTCCTACAATGAGCAGTTCTTC	CASSVRLHSYNEQFF
TRBV5-1	.	TRBJ2-2	.	TGCGCCAGCAGCTTGCGTCAGGCGAACACCGGGGAGCTGTTTTTT	CASSLRQANTGELFF
TRBV19	.	TRBJ2-6	.	TGTGCCAGTAGGAACCGGGACATCCTGTCCTCTGGGGCCAACGTCCTGACTTTC	CASRNRDILSSGANVLTF
TRBV10-3	.	TRBJ1-5	.	TGTGCCATCAGGGACGTCAGCAATCAGCCCCAGCATTTT	CAIRDVSNQPQHF
TRBV18	.	TRBJ1-5	.	TGTGCCAGCTCGCACGAGGGTAGGGGTCAGCCCCAGCATTTT	CASSHEGRGQPQHF
TRBV5-1	.	TRBJ2-2	.	TGCGCCAGCAGCTTGAGGGAATACACCGGGGAGCTGTTTTTT	CASSLREYTGELFF
TRBV9	.	TRBJ2-2	TRBD1	TGTGCCAGCAGCGTCCTTCCGGGACAGGGCGCGAACACCGGGGAGCTGTTTTTT	CASSVLPGQGANTGELFF
TRBV6-5	.	TRBJ2-7	.	TGTGCCAGCAGTTACTCCCCCAGGGATCTTTACGAGCAGTACTTC	CASSYSPRDLYEQYF